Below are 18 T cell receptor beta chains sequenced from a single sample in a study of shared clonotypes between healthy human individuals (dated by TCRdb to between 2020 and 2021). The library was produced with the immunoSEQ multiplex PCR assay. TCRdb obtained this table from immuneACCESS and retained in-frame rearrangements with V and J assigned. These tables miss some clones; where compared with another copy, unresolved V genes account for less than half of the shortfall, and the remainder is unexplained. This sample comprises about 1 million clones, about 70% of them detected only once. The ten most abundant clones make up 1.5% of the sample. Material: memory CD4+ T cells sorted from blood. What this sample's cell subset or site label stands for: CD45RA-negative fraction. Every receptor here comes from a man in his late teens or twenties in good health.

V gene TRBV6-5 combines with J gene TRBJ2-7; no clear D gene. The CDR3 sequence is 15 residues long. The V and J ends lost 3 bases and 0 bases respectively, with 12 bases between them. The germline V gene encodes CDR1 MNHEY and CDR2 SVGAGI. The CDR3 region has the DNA TGTGCCAGCAGTTATGTCAGGCGGAACTCCTACGAGCAGTACTTC. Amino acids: CASSYVRRNSYEQYF.

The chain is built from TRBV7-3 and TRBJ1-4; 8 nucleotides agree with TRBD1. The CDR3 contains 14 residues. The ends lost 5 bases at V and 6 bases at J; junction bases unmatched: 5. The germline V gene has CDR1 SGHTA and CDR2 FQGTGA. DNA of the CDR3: TGTGCCAGCAGCAACAGGGGGACATATGAAAAACTGTTTTTT. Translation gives CASSNRGTYEKLFF.

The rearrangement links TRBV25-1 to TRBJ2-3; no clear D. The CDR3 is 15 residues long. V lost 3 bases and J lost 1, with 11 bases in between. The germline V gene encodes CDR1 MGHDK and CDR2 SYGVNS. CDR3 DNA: TGTGCCAGCAGTGACCCCGGGCGCGGCACAGATACGCAGTATTTT. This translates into CASSDPGRGTDTQYF.

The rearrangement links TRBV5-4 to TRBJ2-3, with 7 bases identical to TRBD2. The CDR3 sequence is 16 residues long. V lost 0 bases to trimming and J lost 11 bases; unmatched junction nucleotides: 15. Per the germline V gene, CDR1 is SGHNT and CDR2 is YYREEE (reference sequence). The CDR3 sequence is CASSLAGSERGVGQYF. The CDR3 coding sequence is TGTGCCAGCAGCTTGGCCGGTTCAGAGCGGGGAGTTGGGCAGTATTTT.

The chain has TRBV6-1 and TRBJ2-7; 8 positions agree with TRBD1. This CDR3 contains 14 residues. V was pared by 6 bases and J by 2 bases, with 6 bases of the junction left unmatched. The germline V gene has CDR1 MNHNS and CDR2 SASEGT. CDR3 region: CASRPRDRTYEQYF. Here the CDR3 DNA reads TGTGCCAGCAGGCCCCGGGACAGGACCTACGAGCAGTACTTC.

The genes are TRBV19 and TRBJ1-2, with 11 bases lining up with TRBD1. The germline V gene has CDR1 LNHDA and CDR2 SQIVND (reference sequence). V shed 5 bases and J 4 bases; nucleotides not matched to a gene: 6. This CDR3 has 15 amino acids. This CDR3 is CASSPTGTGGYGYTF. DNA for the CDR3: TGTGCCAGTAGTCCGACCGGGACAGGGGGCTATGGCTACACCTTC.

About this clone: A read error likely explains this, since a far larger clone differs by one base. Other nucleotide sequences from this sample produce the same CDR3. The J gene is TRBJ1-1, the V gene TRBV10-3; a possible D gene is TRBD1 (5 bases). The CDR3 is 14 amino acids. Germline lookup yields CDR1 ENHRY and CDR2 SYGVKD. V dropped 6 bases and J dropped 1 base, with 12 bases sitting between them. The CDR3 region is CAISAGTANTEAFF. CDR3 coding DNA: TGTGCCATCAGCGCCGGGACGGCGAACACTGAAGCTTTCTTT.

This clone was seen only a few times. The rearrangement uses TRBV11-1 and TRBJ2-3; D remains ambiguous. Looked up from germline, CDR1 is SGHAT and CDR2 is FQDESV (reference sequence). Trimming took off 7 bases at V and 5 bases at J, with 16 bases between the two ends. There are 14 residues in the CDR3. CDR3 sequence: CASTDFQVGDTQYF. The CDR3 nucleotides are TGTGCCAGCACCGACTTCCAAGTTGGAGATACGCAGTATTTT.

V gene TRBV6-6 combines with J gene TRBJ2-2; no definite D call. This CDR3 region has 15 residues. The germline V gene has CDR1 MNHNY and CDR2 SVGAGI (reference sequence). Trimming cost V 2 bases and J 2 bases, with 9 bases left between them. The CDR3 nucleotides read TGTGCCAGCAGTTACCTAAGCGAAAACACCGGGGAGCTGTTTTTT. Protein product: CASSYLSENTGELFF.

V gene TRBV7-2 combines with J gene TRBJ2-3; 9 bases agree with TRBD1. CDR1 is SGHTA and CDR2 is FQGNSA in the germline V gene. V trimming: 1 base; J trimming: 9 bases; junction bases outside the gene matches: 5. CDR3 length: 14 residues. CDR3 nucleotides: TGTGCCAGCAGCTTAGAACAGGGGGCTCTCACGCAGTATTTT. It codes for CASSLEQGALTQYF. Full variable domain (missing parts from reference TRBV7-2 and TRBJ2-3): GAGVSQSPSNKVTEKGKDVELRCDPISGHTALYWYRQSLGQGLEFLIYFQGNSAPDKSGLPSDRFSAERTGGSVSTLTIQRTQQEDSAVYLCASSLEQGALTQYFGPGTRLTVL.

CDR3 loop: CASILGGSSYNSPLHF. DNA for the CDR3: TGTGCCAGCATCCTAGGGGGGAGCTCCTATAATTCACCCCTCCACTTT. V and J are TRBV28 and TRBJ1-6; D is perhaps TRBD1 (6 bases). CDR1 MDHEN and CDR2 SYDVKM come from the germline V gene. CDR3 length equals 16 residues. V dropped 7 bases and J dropped 0 bases, with 13 bases sitting between them.

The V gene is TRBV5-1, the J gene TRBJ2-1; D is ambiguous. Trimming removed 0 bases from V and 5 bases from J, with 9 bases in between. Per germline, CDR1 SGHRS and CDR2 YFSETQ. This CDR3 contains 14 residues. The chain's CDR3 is CASSLESQNNEQFF. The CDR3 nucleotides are TGCGCCAGCAGCTTGGAGTCACAAAACAATGAGCAGTTCTTC.

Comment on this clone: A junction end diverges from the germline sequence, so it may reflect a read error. The CDR3 loop reads CASSLGVAGGDTQYF. The CDR3 region has the DNA TGTGCTAGCAGCTTAGGTGTAGCGGGAGGGGATACGCAGTATTTT. This sequence joins TRBV7-7 and TRBJ2-3; 11 bases align to TRBD2. The CDR3 covers 15 residues. CDR1 is SSHAT, CDR2 FNYEAQ, per germline (reference sequence).

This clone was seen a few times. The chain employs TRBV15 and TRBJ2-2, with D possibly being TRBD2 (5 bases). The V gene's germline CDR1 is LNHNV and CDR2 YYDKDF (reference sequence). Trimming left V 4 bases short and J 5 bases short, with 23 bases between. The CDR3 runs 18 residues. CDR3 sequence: CATSKVGSAGTNTGELFF. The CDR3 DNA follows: TGTGCCACCAGCAAAGTAGGGAGCGCTGGTACTAATACCGGGGAGCTGTTTTTT.

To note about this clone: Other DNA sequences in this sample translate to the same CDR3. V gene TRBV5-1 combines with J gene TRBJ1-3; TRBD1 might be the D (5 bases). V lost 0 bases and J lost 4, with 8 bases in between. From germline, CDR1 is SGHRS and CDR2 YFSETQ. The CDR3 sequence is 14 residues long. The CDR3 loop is CASSLGQGGNTIYF. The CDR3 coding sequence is TGCGCCAGCAGCTTGGGGCAGGGAGGAAACACCATATATTTT.

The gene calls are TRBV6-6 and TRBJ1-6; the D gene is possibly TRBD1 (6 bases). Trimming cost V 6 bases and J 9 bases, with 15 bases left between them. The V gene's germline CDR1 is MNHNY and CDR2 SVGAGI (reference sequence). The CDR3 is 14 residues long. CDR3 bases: TGTGCCAGCAGGGAGGCAGGGGACGGTTCACCCCTCCACTTT. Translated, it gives CASREAGDGSPLHF.

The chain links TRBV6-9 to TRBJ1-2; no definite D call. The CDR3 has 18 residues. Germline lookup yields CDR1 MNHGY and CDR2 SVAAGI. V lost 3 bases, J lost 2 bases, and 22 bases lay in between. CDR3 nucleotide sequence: TGTGCCAGCAGTTACCCCCTGACCAGCGACGAGATAAACTATGGCTACACCTTC. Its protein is CASSYPLTSDEINYGYTF.

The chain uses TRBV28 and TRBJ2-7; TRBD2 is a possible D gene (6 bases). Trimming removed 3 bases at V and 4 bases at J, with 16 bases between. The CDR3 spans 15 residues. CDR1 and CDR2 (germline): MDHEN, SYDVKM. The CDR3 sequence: CASSFSGLGAYEQYF. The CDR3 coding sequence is TGTGCCAGCAGTTTCTCGGGACTCGGGGCATACGAGCAGTACTTC.